A selection of T cell receptor beta chains follows, all from one sample in a study of CD8+ T cells in alopecia areata. Libraries were prepared by immunoSEQ multiplex PCR; TCRdb keeps only in-frame clonotypes and omits some of them. Among some 180,000 clones listed, about 51% were seen once. The specimen was CD8+ T cells sorted from blood, collected around week 52, from a patient treated with tofacitinib. These receptors all stem from a human donor with alopecia areata. The CDR3 runs from the conserved cysteine through the conserved F or W. A D gene is named only where the DNA matches it firmly. Clone size, where shown, is once, few, many, or a class for clones that have expanded.

j_call d_call clone_size v_call cdr3_nt cdr3_aa
TRBJ2-4 TRBD2 many TRBV9 TGTGCCAGCAGCGAGCGGGGTGGGGCCAAAAACATTCAGTACTTC CASSERGGAKNIQYF
TRBJ1-2 TRBD1 few TRBV11-2 TGTGCCAGCAGCCCAGGACAGGGTGCTAACTATGGCTACACCTTC CASSPGQGANYGYTF
TRBJ2-3 NA NA TRBV14 TGTGCCAGCAGCCCCAGCCTTAAGGGAGATACGCAGTATTTT CASSPSLKGDTQYF
TRBJ2-7 NA few TRBV7-9 TGTGCCAGCAGCTCAGACAGCCACTACGAGCAGTACTTC CASSSDSHYEQYF
TRBJ1-2 TRBD1 NA TRBV7-9 TGTGCCAGCAGCGAGACAGGGGCATGGAAGGATGGCTACACCTTC CASSETGAWKDGYTF
TRBJ1-3 NA NA TRBV30 TGTGCCTGGAGGTCAGACTCTGGAAACACCATATATTTT CAWRSDSGNTIYF
TRBJ1-2 NA few TRBV30 TGTGCCTGGATGCGGCCCTTATCCTATGGCTACACCTTC CAWMRPLSYGYTF
TRBJ1-2 NA NA TRBV27 TGTGCCAGCAGTCAAGATACTAACTATGGCTACACCTTC CASSQDTNYGYTF
TRBJ1-1 NA NA TRBV29-1 TGCAGCGTTGAATATGCCAGCCTGAACACTGAAGCTTTCTTT CSVEYASLNTEAFF
TRBJ1-1 NA NA TRBV6-1 TGTGCCAGCAGTGAGTTAGTGACGGGGGCTTTCTTT CASSELVTGAFF
TRBJ2-1 NA NA TRBV7-9 TGTGCCAGCAGCCCGGGCGTTGAGCAGTTCTTC CASSPGVEQFF
TRBJ1-4 NA NA TRBV5-6 TGTGCCAGCAGCGATACGGTTGTGGAAAAACTGTTTTTT CASSDTVVEKLFF
TRBJ1-1 TRBD1 few TRBV5-6 TGTGCCAGCAGCTCTGGGACAGGGTGGACTGAAGCTTTCTTT CASSSGTGWTEAFF
TRBJ2-7 TRBD2 NA TRBV25-1 TGTGCCAGCCTTCAATTAATAACTAGCGGGGTATACGAGCAGTACTTC CASLQLITSGVYEQYF
TRBJ1-2 NA few TRBV5-1 TGCGCCAGCACCTTGGAGGGGATGGGACACTATGGCTACACCTTC CASTLEGMGHYGYTF
TRBJ2-7 NA NA TRBV27 TGTGCCAGCAGTTCAGATACCCGAGGCGAGCAGTACTTC CASSSDTRGEQYF
TRBJ1-6 TRBD1 NA TRBV5-6 TGTGCCAGCAGACTTACAGGGGTACGAAATTCACCCCTCCACTTT CASRLTGVRNSPLHF
TRBJ2-7 NA NA TRBV4-1 TGCGCCAGCAGCCTAACTCTCGAATACGAGCAGTACTTC CASSLTLEYEQYF
TRBJ2-4 NA few TRBV19 TGTGCCAGTAGTATCCAGGGGAGGACCCTAGCCAAAAACATTCAGTACTTC CASSIQGRTLAKNIQYF
TRBJ1-1 NA NA TRBV9 TGTGCCAGCAGCGTAGGGGGAGGCGGGTTCACTGAAGCTTTCTTT CASSVGGGGFTEAFF
TRBJ1-1 NA few TRBV21-1 TGTGCCAGCAGCAAAGGTGGGACTGAAGCTTTCTTT CASSKGGTEAFF
TRBJ1-2 NA few TRBV6-5 TGTGCCAGCAGTTACGCTCAGGGATATAATGGCTACACCTTC CASSYAQGYNGYTF
TRBJ2-1 NA NA TRBV13 TGTGCCAGCAGCTCCGACTGGGTCAATGAGCAGTTCTTC CASSSDWVNEQFF
TRBJ1-2 TRBD1 once TRBV30 TGTGCCTGGAGTGAGGGGACAGAAGCCTCCAACACTAACTATGGCTACACCTTC CAWSEGTEASNTNYGYTF
TRBJ2-2 NA NA TRBV27 TGTGCCAGCAGTTTTCTGCTAGGGGGGCTGACCGGGGAGCTGTTTTTT CASSFLLGGLTGELFF
TRBJ1-4 NA few TRBV10-3 TGTGCCATCAGTGAGGCAGGAATAAATGAAAAACTGTTTTTT CAISEAGINEKLFF